What follows are 20 T cell receptor beta chains derived from one specimen sequenced in a study of STAT5B mutations in CD4+ large granular lymphocyte leukemia. Repertoires were generated with immunoSEQ multiplex PCR, while TCRdb's copy carries only in-frame clones and drops some. The data contain more than 25,000 clones, 65% to 85% of them seen just once; the ten biggest clones take up approximately 1.1%. Input material: CD4+ T cells from blood buffy coats. Receptors were obtained from a human donor in good health.

V gene TRBV5-1 combines with J gene TRBJ2-2; possible D gene TRBD2, 7 bases. Per germline, CDR1 SGHRS and CDR2 YFSETQ. The CDR3 is 16 amino acids. V lost 0 bases, J lost 4 bases, and 13 bases lay in between. CDR3 region: CASSLEGEGATGELFF. The CDR3 nucleotides read TGCGCCAGCAGCTTGGAGGGGGAGGGAGCCACCGGGGAGCTGTTTTTT.

The sample holds a few counts of this clone. V is TRBV28 and J is TRBJ2-2, with TRBD2 matching over 10 bases. V lost 4 bases and J lost 3; bases outside the gene matches: 5. The V gene's germline CDR1 is MDHEN and CDR2 SYDVKM. The CDR3 covers 16 residues. The CDR3 reads CASSSQRGGDTGELFF. The CDR3 region has the DNA TGTGCCAGCAGTTCACAGCGGGGGGGTGACACCGGGGAGCTGTTTTTT.

This clone was counted only a few times. The chain couples TRBV5-6 to TRBJ2-2; 7 bases line up with TRBD1. This CDR3 comprises 16 residues. Germline lookup yields CDR1 SGHDT and CDR2 YYEEEE. V trimming: 2 bases; J trimming: 1 base; junction bases outside the gene matches: 5. The CDR3 coding sequence is TGTGCCAGCAGCTTCGGGACAGCCCTGAACACCGGGGAGCTGTTTTTT. It is translated as CASSFGTALNTGELFF.

This chain connects TRBV27 to TRBJ2-3, with 10 bases lining up with TRBD1. Germline lookup yields CDR1 MNHEY and CDR2 SMNVEV (reference sequence). Unmatched junction bases numbered 4, after V lost 3 bases and J lost 1 base. CDR3 length: 16 residues. CDR3 region: CASSFTGTGGTDTQYF. CDR3 bases: TGTGCCAGCAGTTTTACCGGGACAGGGGGCACAGATACGCAGTATTTT.

The chain has TRBV5-5 and TRBJ2-3; D call uncertain. This CDR3 is built from 13 residues. Germline V gives CDR1 SGHKS, CDR2 YYEKEE (reference sequence). Trimming cost V 0 bases and J 5 bases, with 7 bases left between them. The CDR3 bases are TGTGCCAGCAGCTTGGAGAGGCTAGATACGCAGTATTTT. Translation gives CASSLERLDTQYF. The complete variable domain, with remaining parts taken from reference TRBV5-5 and TRBJ2-3, reads DAGVTQSPTHLIKTRGQQVTLRCSPISGHKSVSWYQQVLGQGPQFIFQYYEKEERGRGNFPDRFSARQFPNYSSELNVNALLLGDSALYLCASSLERLDTQYFGPGTRLTVL.

The chain has TRBV18 and TRBJ1-2; no reliable D call. This CDR3 is 14 amino acids long. Germline loops: CDR1 KGHSH, CDR2 LQKENI. V lost 3 bases, J lost 4 bases, and 12 bases lay in between. The CDR3 loop reads CASSPDQAPYGYTF. For the CDR3, the DNA is TGTGCCAGCTCACCGGACCAGGCCCCCTATGGCTACACCTTC.

This chain joins TRBV7-6 and TRBJ2-3; D remains unclear. The length of the CDR3 is 14 residues. Germline CDR1 SGHVS, CDR2 FNYEAQ. Trimming stripped 2 bases from V and 4 bases from J, with 10 bases between. The CDR3 sequence: CASSLSPSADTQYF. CDR3 coding DNA: TGTGCCAGCAGCTTAAGCCCCTCGGCAGATACGCAGTATTTT.

The CDR3 sequence: CASSNRDSNNYGYTF. For the CDR3, the DNA is TGTGCCAGCAGCAACCGGGACAGTAATAACTATGGCTACACCTTC. This chain connects TRBV28 to TRBJ1-2; 7 bases map to TRBD1. V gave up 6 bases and J gave up 1 base; unmatched junction bases: 8. The CDR3 consists of 15 residues. Germline loops: CDR1 MDHEN, CDR2 SYDVKM.

The chain combines TRBV27 with TRBJ2-6; D is undetermined. The V end was cut by 3 bases, the J end by 1 base, with 10 bases between. Per germline, CDR1 MNHEY and CDR2 SMNVEV (reference sequence). The CDR3 sequence is 16 residues long. DNA of the CDR3: TGTGCCAGCAGTTTTGAAAAGGTTTCTGGGGCCAACGTCCTGACTTTC. It encodes CASSFEKVSGANVLTF.

This clone was detected a few times. The chain joins TRBV7-9 to TRBJ1-2, with 9 bases matching TRBD1. Germline CDR1 reads SEHNR; CDR2 reads FQNEAQ (reference sequence). Losses at the gene ends were 4 bases for V and 6 bases for J; bases not matched to a gene: 12. The CDR3 contains 16 residues. CDR3 bases: TGTGCCAGCAGCTCAAGGCCCGGACAGGGGTTCCATGGCTACACCTTC. Its protein is CASSSRPGQGFHGYTF.

This sequence joins TRBV19 and TRBJ2-5; 8 nucleotides line up with TRBD2. V shed 7 bases, J shed 0 bases, and the junction held 7 bases outside the gene matches. The germline V gene encodes CDR1 LNHDA and CDR2 SQIVND (reference sequence). There are 15 residues in the CDR3. The CDR3 nucleotides are TGTGCCAGTAATTCGAGGCGGGGGGACCAAGAGACCCAGTACTTC. Its translation: CASNSRRGDQETQYF.

This clone was seen only a few times. This chain links TRBV7-3 with TRBJ1-1; 7 bases line up with TRBD1. CDR1 and CDR2 from the germline V gene are SGHTA and FQGTGA. The CDR3 totals 13 residues. Trimming cost V 5 bases and J 3 bases; bases outside gene matches: 3. The CDR3 DNA is TGTGCCAGCAGCACGGACAGGTACACTGAAGCTTTCTTT. Translating it yields CASSTDRYTEAFF. The entire variable domain, with the rest obtained from reference TRBV7-3 and TRBJ1-1, is as follows: GAGVSQTPSNKVTEKGKYVELRCDPISGHTALYWYRQSLGQGPEFLIYFQGTGAADDSGLPNDRFFAVRPEGSVSTLKIQRTERGDSAVYLCASSTDRYTEAFFGQGTRLTVV.

The rearrangement uses TRBV7-9 and TRBJ2-3, with TRBD2 matching over 7 bases. This CDR3 is 17 amino acids long. The V gene's germline CDR1 is SEHNR and CDR2 FQNEAQ (reference sequence). V trimming: 1 base; J trimming: 0 bases; junction bases outside the gene matches: 7. Written as DNA, the CDR3 is TGTGCCAGCAGCTTAGGAGGCGGGGGATATAGCACAGATACGCAGTATTTT. Amino acid sequence: CASSLGGGGYSTDTQYF. Full variable domain (outside the CDR3, taken from reference TRBV7-9 and TRBJ2-3): DTGVSQNPRHKITKRGQNVTFRCDPISEHNRLYWYRQTLGQGPEFLTYFQNEAQLEKSRLLSDRFSAERPKGSFSTLEIQRTEQGDSAMYLCASSLGGGGYSTDTQYFGPGTRLTVL.

This clone has just a few counts. Here the CDR3 DNA reads TGTGCCAGCAGCCAACTCAATATGGGAGCTTTCTTT. This translates into CASSQLNMGAFF. The J gene is TRBJ1-1, the V gene TRBV13; no clear D gene. The V gene lost 5 bases and the J gene lost 10 bases, with 14 bases spanning the gap. The CDR3 is 12 residues long. CDR1 and CDR2 (germline): PRHDT, FYEKMQ (reference sequence).

The V call is TRBV25-1, the J call TRBJ2-5, with 7 bases identical to TRBD2. V gave up 1 base and J gave up 8 bases; unmatched junction bases: 10. Germline V gene data show CDR1 as MGHDK and CDR2 as SYGVNS. The length of the CDR3 is 15 residues. The CDR3 sequence: CASSEFAREEETQYF. CDR3 DNA: TGTGCCAGCAGTGAATTCGCACGGGAGGAGGAAACCCAGTACTTC.

The V and J genes are TRBV19 and TRBJ2-1, with unresolved D. The CDR3 is 12 residues long. CDR1 LNHDA and CDR2 SQIVND come from the germline V gene (reference sequence). V dropped 6 bases and J dropped 0 bases, with 3 bases sitting between them. CDR3 coding DNA: TGTGCCAGTAGGAGCTCCTACAATGAGCAGTTCTTC. It yields the protein CASRSSYNEQFF. The full variable domain, rest sourced from reference TRBV19 and TRBJ2-1, is DGGITQSPKYLFRKEGQNVTLSCEQNLNHDAMYWYRQDPGQGLRLIYYSQIVNDFQKGDIAEGYSVSREKKESFPLTVTSAQKNPTAFYLCASRSSYNEQFFGPGTRLTVL.

This chain links TRBV7-6 with TRBJ1-2; 8 bases are shared with TRBD1. V was pared by 5 bases and J by 2 bases, with 4 bases of the junction left unmatched. CDR1 is SGHVS and CDR2 is FNYEAQ in the germline V gene. This CDR3 comprises 14 residues. CDR3 sequence (DNA): TGTGCCAGCAGCCCAGGACAGGGAAACTATGGCTACACCTTC. Its translation is CASSPGQGNYGYTF.

The V call is TRBV30, the J call TRBJ2-1, with D maybe TRBD2 (6 bases). The CDR3 contains 15 residues. CDR1 and CDR2 from the germline V gene are GTSNPN and SVGIG (reference sequence). The ends were cut back, 3 bases at V and 2 bases at J, with 14 bases in the middle. The CDR3 DNA sequence: TGTGCCTGGAGACCCACGGAGGGGACCTACAATGAGCAGTTCTTC. This gives the protein CAWRPTEGTYNEQFF.

This sequence joins TRBV11-2 and TRBJ1-2; 8 bases are shared with TRBD1. V trimming: 5 bases; J trimming: 5 bases; junction bases outside the gene matches: 7. Germline CDR1 and CDR2: SGHAT and FQNNGV. This CDR3 comprises 14 residues. The DNA for the CDR3 is TGTGCCAGCAGCCCGGGACAGGAGGCTTATGGCTACACCTTC. Its translation is CASSPGQEAYGYTF.

This clone was seen only a few times. The CDR3 region is CASGGRGEAFF. CDR3 DNA sequence: TGTGCCAGCGGCGGCCGGGGTGAAGCTTTCTTT. V gene TRBV2 combines with J gene TRBJ1-1, with unresolved D. This CDR3 has 11 amino acids. CDR1 and CDR2 (germline): SNHLY, FYNNEI. The V end was cut by 8 bases, the J end by 7 bases, with 11 bases between.